The 15 T cell receptor beta chains below all came from one sample that was sequenced in a study of blood T cells in healthy people across ages. Primed by a sample-barcoded 5' primer and a J-beta primer mix, a second PCR proceeded for about 7 to 11 cycles. TCRdb reanalysed the 5' RACE reads using MiXCR and keeps one entry per CDR3 protein. The profile shows hundreds of thousands of distinct CDR3 sequences, around 34% of them singletons. Input material: blood. The receptors come from a man between 18 and 35 years old in good health.

The chain recombines TRBV12-3 or TRBV12-4 with TRBJ2-3; 7 bases map to TRBD1. Trimming at V came to 3 bases and at J to 3 bases, leaving 6 bases not matched to a gene. The length of the CDR3 is 15 residues. The CDR3, as DNA: TGTGCCAGCAGTTTCCCAGGGGGTAGAACAGATACGCAGTATTTT. This encodes CASSFPGGRTDTQYF.

The chain combines TRBV4-3 with TRBJ2-7; possibly TRBD1 or TRBD2 for D (5 bases each). Germline CDR1 reads LGHNA; CDR2 reads YSLEER. The V end lost 0 bases, the J end lost 2 bases, and 14 bases lay between the germline ends. The CDR3 totals 16 residues. In DNA form, the CDR3 reads TGCGCCAGCAGCCAAGATCGGGACGGGAAGGCCTACGAGCAGTACTTC. Its translation: CASSQDRDGKAYEQYF.

The J gene is TRBJ1-2, the V gene TRBV5-6, with 9 bases matching TRBD1. J lost 0 bases, V lost 4 bases, and 10 bases had no gene match. This CDR3 is 17 amino acids long. CDR1 and CDR2 from the germline V gene are SGHDT and YYEEEE. The DNA for the CDR3 is TGTGCCAGCAGCGGCGGGACAGGGTATGTCCCTAACTATGGCTACACCTTC. Translation gives CASSGGTGYVPNYGYTF.

The V and J genes are TRBV7-6 and TRBJ2-1; D not resolved. The CDR3 has 15 residues. V lost 7 bases and J 13 bases, leaving 26 bases between the germline ends. Germline assignment: CDR1 SGHVS and CDR2 FNYEAQ. DNA for the CDR3: TGTGCCAGCACGTGGCACGACTGGAGCCAAGAGACCCAGTTCTTC. This encodes CASTWHDWSQETQFF.

V is TRBV27 and J is TRBJ2-7; D is perhaps TRBD1 (5 bases). V lost 3 bases to trimming and J lost 5 bases, with 14 bases between them. The length of the CDR3 is 14 residues. Germline CDR1 is MNHEY and CDR2 is SMNVEV (reference sequence). The CDR3 here is CASSFSKGLNEQYF. The CDR3 DNA reads TGTGCCAGCAGTTTTTCAAAGGGGCTAAACGAGCAGTACTTC.

V and J are TRBV24-1 and TRBJ2-3; a possible D gene is TRBD2 (7 bases). This CDR3 is 15 amino acids long. Germline V gene sequence: CDR1 KGHDR, CDR2 SFDVKD. Trimming removed 4 bases at V and 1 base at J, with 11 bases between. CDR3 sequence: CATSDHGGRTDTQYF. The CDR3 DNA is TGTGCCACCAGTGACCACGGGGGGCGCACAGATACGCAGTATTTT.

This clonotype has only a few counts. The chain uses TRBV20-1 and TRBJ2-1, with TRBD2 identical over 8 bases. Germline lookup yields CDR1 DFQATT and CDR2 SNEGSKA (reference sequence). The CDR3 spans 14 residues. Losses at the gene ends were 7 bases for V and 2 bases for J; bases not matched to a gene: 7. The CDR3 loop is CSVLVTSAYNEQFF. CDR3 nucleotides: TGCAGTGTTTTAGTGACTAGCGCCTACAATGAGCAGTTCTTC.

There are a few counts of this clonotype. A clone one base away is much larger, so this may be a read error. The chain links TRBV14 to TRBJ2-1; D unclear. Germline V CDR1 and CDR2: SGHDN, FVKESK. This CDR3 is 11 amino acids long. V was trimmed by 1 base and J by 10 bases, leaving 5 bases between them. In nucleotides, the CDR3 is TGTGCCAGCAGCCAAGGTTACGAGCAGTTCTTC. Translating gives CASSQGYEQFF.

The CDR3 reads CASSKPTGGTDTQYF. Written as DNA, the CDR3 is TGTGCCAGCAGCAAGCCGACAGGGGGCACAGATACGCAGTATTTT. The rearrangement links TRBV7-2 to TRBJ2-3; 8 bases match TRBD1. Losses at the gene ends were 5 bases for V and 1 base for J; bases not matched to a gene: 5. Germline CDR1 is SGHTA and CDR2 is FQGNSA. This CDR3 has 15 amino acids. Looking up the rest from reference TRBV7-2 and TRBJ2-3 gives the full variable domain: GAGVSQSPSNKVTEKGKDVELRCDPISGHTALYWYRQSLGQGLEFLIYFQGNSAPDKSGLPSDRFSAERTGGSVSTLTIQRTQQEDSAVYLCASSKPTGGTDTQYFGPGTRLTVL.

V gene TRBV3-1 combines with J gene TRBJ2-3, with D maybe TRBD1 (6 bases). The germline V gene has CDR1 LGHDT and CDR2 YNNKEL (reference sequence). V lost 1 base, J lost 2 bases, and 10 bases lay in between. The CDR3 is 15 residues long. The CDR3 sequence: CASSQAGADTDTQYF. The DNA for the CDR3 is TGTGCCAGCAGCCAAGCAGGGGCGGACACAGATACGCAGTATTTT.

This clonotype was seen a handful of times. The chain is built from TRBV21-1 and TRBJ2-4; no check of the table's D call, TRBD1, against the DNA was made. TRBV21-1 is classified as a pseudogene. The CDR3 spans 16 residues. The DNA for the CDR3 is TGTGCCAGCCCGGACAGGGGAGTACTAGCCAAAAACATTCAGTACTTC. Its translation is CASPDRGVLAKNIQYF.

Regarding this clonotype: This may stem from a read error, because a much larger clone lies one nucleotide away. This chain joins TRBV12-3 or TRBV12-4 and TRBJ1-4; D remains unclear. Trimming left V 5 bases short and J 0 bases short, with 7 bases between. The CDR3 is made up of 14 amino acids. CDR3 nucleotides: TGTGCCAGCAGTGTTCCTGCAACTAATGAAAAACTGTTTTTT. It codes for CASSVPATNEKLFF.

This sequence joins TRBV7-8 and TRBJ1-1, with a weak D call TRBD1 (6 bases). This CDR3 spans 18 amino acids. V lost 5 bases, J lost 1 base, and 23 bases lay in between. Germline CDR1 reads SGHVS; CDR2 reads FQNEAQ. CDR3 sequence reads: CASSRGGQVSISNTEAFF. The DNA for the CDR3 is TGTGCCAGCAGCCGCGGGGGGCAAGTGTCTATCTCGAACACTGAAGCTTTCTTT.

This chain connects TRBV7-3 to TRBJ1-1; D remains unclear. V lost 3 bases to trimming and J lost 4 bases, with 6 bases between them. The CDR3 sequence is 12 residues long. Germline CDR1 SGHTA, CDR2 FQGTGA. The CDR3 loop is CASSFESTEAFF. The CDR3 bases are TGTGCCAGCAGCTTTGAGTCCACTGAAGCTTTCTTT.

The CDR3 DNA reads TGTGCCAGCAGCTTAGTAATCCTGGGGCAGGGAAAAATCAATGAGCAGTTCTTC. This sequence encodes CASSLVILGQGKINEQFF. The rearrangement uses TRBV7-2 and TRBJ2-1, with D perhaps TRBD1 (5 bases). CDR1 SGHTA and CDR2 FQGNSA come from the germline V gene. V was shortened by 1 base and J by 6 bases, with 22 bases between the two germline ends. The CDR3 covers 18 residues.